These 21 T cell receptor beta chains were sequenced from one sample in a study of PD-1 blockade in classical Hodgkin lymphoma. All patients relapsed after autologous stem cell transplantation, and brentuximab vedotin exposure varied. Libraries were prepared by immunoSEQ multiplex PCR; TCRdb keeps only in-frame clonotypes and omits some of them. The data show 4,000 to 5,000 clones, roughly 70% seen once. Sequenced material: peripheral blood mononuclear cells (PBMCs), taken at baseline. The receptors stem from a human donor with classical Hodgkin lymphoma.

This clone occurred once. The rearrangement joins TRBV7-2 to TRBJ2-1, with 9 bases aligning to TRBD2. There are 15 residues in the CDR3. Germline trimming cut 3 bases from V and 0 bases from J; bases unmatched to any gene: 0. From germline, CDR1 is SGHTA and CDR2 FQGNSA. The CDR3 region has the DNA TGTGCCAGCAGCTTTAGCGGGAGCTCCTACAATGAGCAGTTCTTC. It specifies CASSFSGSSYNEQFF. The whole variable domain, remainder taken from reference TRBV7-2 and TRBJ2-1, is GAGVSQSPSNKVTEKGKDVELRCDPISGHTALYWYRQSLGQGLEFLIYFQGNSAPDKSGLPSDRFSAERTGGSVSTLTIQRTQQEDSAVYLCASSFSGSSYNEQFFGPGTRLTVL.

The chain combines TRBV4-2 with TRBJ2-2; 9 positions agree with TRBD1. This CDR3 is built from 16 residues. The germline CDR1 and CDR2 sequences are LGHNA and YNFKEQ. J was trimmed by 2 bases and V by 6 bases; bases with no gene match: 7. CDR3 protein: CASSHPDRGNTGELFF. The CDR3 coding sequence is TGTGCCAGCAGTCATCCGGACAGGGGTAACACCGGGGAGCTGTTTTTT.

This rearrangement joins TRBV9 to TRBJ1-2; 7 bases map to TRBD1. CDR1 SGDLS and CDR2 YYNGEE come from the germline V gene. The J segment lost 10 bases and the V segment lost 4 bases, leaving 10 bases of the junction unmatched. This CDR3 region has 13 residues. The CDR3 bases are TGTGCCAGCAGCCCATCACCGACAGGGCACTACACCTTC. Translating gives CASSPSPTGHYTF.

This clone is judged medium-sized (0.01 to 0.1%). V gene TRBV10-3 combines with J gene TRBJ1-2, with D uncertain. Trimming removed 8 bases at V and 3 bases at J, with 13 bases between. Germline lookup yields CDR1 ENHRY and CDR2 SYGVKD. The CDR3 has 13 amino acids. CDR3 protein: CAILKSGDYGYTF. The CDR3 bases are TGTGCCATCTTGAAATCAGGAGACTATGGCTACACCTTC.

This clone was seen a handful of times. The genes are TRBV18 and TRBJ1-4; D ambiguous. CDR1 is KGHSH, CDR2 LQKENI, per germline. V was trimmed by 0 bases and J by 5 bases, leaving 10 bases between them. The CDR3 length is 15 residues. The CDR3 sequence: CASSPPNGKNEKLFF. The CDR3 nucleotides are TGTGCCAGCTCACCACCGAACGGGAAGAATGAAAAACTGTTTTTT.

The chain carries TRBV5-6 and TRBJ1-2; possibly TRBD1 for D (5 bases). V gave up 6 bases and J gave up 4 bases, with 13 bases separating them. Germline V gene sequence: CDR1 SGHDT, CDR2 YYEEEE. The CDR3 has 13 amino acids. The CDR3 sequence is CASKLRRAYGYTF. The CDR3 DNA is TGTGCCAGCAAGCTACGCAGGGCCTATGGCTACACCTTC.

This sequence joins TRBV6-5 and TRBJ1-2; D remains ambiguous. V lost 8 bases and J 8 bases, leaving 15 bases between the germline ends. CDR1 is MNHEY, CDR2 SVGAGI, per germline. The CDR3 extends over 12 amino acids. The CDR3 DNA reads TGTGCCAGCTCCCGGGAAATCGGGGGCTACACCTTC. It codes for CASSREIGGYTF.

There are a few counts of this clone. The chain couples TRBV15 to TRBJ2-3; 7 nucleotides match TRBD2. The CDR3 contains 14 residues. With V trimmed by 5 bases and J by 2 bases, 4 bases remained unmatched. The germline CDR1 and CDR2 sequences are LNHNV and YYDKDF (reference sequence). CDR3 amino acids: CATSPGLPTDTQYF. CDR3 nucleotides: TGTGCCACCAGCCCGGGACTACCCACAGATACGCAGTATTTT.

The V call is TRBV11-2, the J call TRBJ2-7; 12 bases align to TRBD1. The CDR3 is 15 amino acids. The V segment lost 3 bases and the J segment 4 bases; nucleotides outside the gene matches: 4. CDR1 is SGHAT and CDR2 is FQNNGV in the germline V gene. In DNA, the CDR3 is TGTGCCAGCAGCTTCGGGACAGGGGGCACGTACGAGCAGTACTTC. Translation gives CASSFGTGGTYEQYF.

The chain has TRBV7-4 and TRBJ2-7, with 7 bases fitting TRBD1. The CDR3 extends over 14 amino acids. V shed 7 bases, J shed 2 bases, and the junction held 8 bases outside the gene matches. Germline loops: CDR1 SGHVT, CDR2 SQSDAQ. Here the CDR3 reads CASIQGQGAYEQYF. The CDR3 nucleotides read TGTGCCAGCATCCAAGGGCAGGGGGCCTACGAGCAGTACTTC. Combining the CDR3 with reference TRBV7-4 and TRBJ2-7 gives the whole variable domain GAGVSQSPRYKVAKRGRDVALRCDSISGHVTLYWYRQTLGQGSEVLTYSQSDAQRDKSGRPSGRFSAERPERSVSTLKIQRTEQGDSAVYLCASIQGQGAYEQYFGPGTRLTVT.

The chain recombines TRBV29-1 with TRBJ2-1; 12 bases align to TRBD2. This CDR3 is built from 15 residues. V shed 7 bases and J 0 bases; nucleotides not matched to a gene: 4. Germline CDR1 is SQVTM and CDR2 is ANQGSEA. The CDR3, as DNA: TGCAGCGGGACTAGCGGGGTGAGCTCCTACAATGAGCAGTTCTTC. Its protein is CSGTSGVSSYNEQFF.

This clone was seen more than once but under ten times. The V call is TRBV28, the J call TRBJ2-7; D call uncertain. Between the trimmed V and J ends, which lost 6 bases and 4 bases, there was a span of 13 bases. The CDR3 is made up of 13 amino acids. The germline V gene encodes CDR1 MDHEN and CDR2 SYDVKM. This chain's CDR3 is CASRAPPRYEQYF. The DNA for the CDR3 is TGTGCCAGCAGAGCACCCCCCCGGTACGAGCAGTACTTC.

The rearrangement links TRBV18 to TRBJ1-4; TRBD1 matches 9 bases. The V segment lost 5 bases and the J segment 5 bases; nucleotides outside the gene matches: 3. CDR1 and CDR2 from the germline V gene are KGHSH and LQKENI. This CDR3 comprises 14 residues. The CDR3 DNA reads TGTGCCAGCTCAAGGACAGGGGCAAATGAAAAACTGTTTTTT. Its protein product is CASSRTGANEKLFF. Together with reference TRBV18 and TRBJ1-4, the CDR3 gives the full variable domain: NAGVMQNPRHLVRRRGQEARLRCSPMKGHSHVYWYRQLPEEGLKFMVYLQKENIIDESGMPKERFSAEFPKEGPSILRIQQVVRGDSAAYFCASSRTGANEKLFFGSGTQLSVL.

This clone was detected a few times. This same CDR3 is encoded by further DNA sequences in the sample. The J gene is TRBJ1-1, the V gene TRBV2; weak D call: TRBD1 (5 bases). The CDR3 totals 12 residues. Germline V gene lookup returns CDR1 SNHLY and CDR2 FYNNEI. V was cut by 5 bases and J by 8 bases, with 12 bases left in between. As DNA, the CDR3 is TGTGCCAGCAGTTCAGGGTTTACAGAAGCTTTCTTT. Translation: CASSSGFTEAFF.

This clone has only a few counts. The chain couples TRBV9 to TRBJ1-2; weak D call: TRBD1 (5 bases). The V gene's germline CDR1 is SGDLS and CDR2 YYNGEE. The V and J ends lost 7 bases and 6 bases respectively, with 13 bases between them. The CDR3 covers 12 residues. The CDR3 sequence is CASHPRDHGYTF. The CDR3 DNA follows: TGTGCCAGCCATCCCAGGGATCATGGCTACACCTTC.

This clone occurred once. The CDR3 DNA reads TGTGCCATCATAGGAGAAGGGAGGACAGGGTTCAATGAGCAGTTCTTC. This sequence encodes CAIIGEGRTGFNEQFF. The chain is built from TRBV10-3 and TRBJ2-1; 8 bases agree with TRBD1. V lost 7 bases and J lost 6; bases outside the gene matches: 14. Germline V gene data show CDR1 as ENHRY and CDR2 as SYGVKD. The CDR3 is 16 residues long.

The rearrangement joins TRBV28 to TRBJ2-7; 9 bases align to TRBD2. The length of the CDR3 is 15 residues. CDR1 and CDR2 (germline): MDHEN, SYDVKM. J was trimmed by 3 bases and V by 1 base; bases with no gene match: 4. The CDR3 DNA sequence: TGTGCCAGCAGTTTATTGCCTAGCGGGAACTACGAGCAGTACTTC. Amino acids: CASSLLPSGNYEQYF.

The V call is TRBV9, the J call TRBJ1-3; D might be TRBD1 (6 bases). Germline assignment: CDR1 SGDLS and CDR2 YYNGEE. The V end was cut by 0 bases, the J end by 0 bases, with 10 bases between. The CDR3 is 16 residues long. CDR3 nucleotide sequence: TGTGCCAGCAGCGTAGGGGCAGGGGCCTCTGGAAACACCATATATTTT. Its translation is CASSVGAGASGNTIYF.

The gene calls are TRBV19 and TRBJ2-5; 7 nucleotides align to TRBD1. The CDR3 consists of 16 residues. V was pared by 4 bases and J by 5 bases, with 13 bases of the junction left unmatched. From germline, CDR1 is LNHDA and CDR2 SQIVND (reference sequence). Here the CDR3 reads CASSTLIGTVRETQYF. The CDR3 DNA reads as TGTGCCAGTAGTACCCTTATCGGGACAGTCAGGGAGACCCAGTACTTC.

V gene TRBV27 combines with J gene TRBJ2-7; 13 bases agree with TRBD2. V lost 6 bases to trimming and J lost 4 bases; unmatched junction nucleotides: 3. This CDR3 region has 14 residues. Germline CDR1 and CDR2: MNHEY and SMNVEV (reference sequence). CDR3 DNA sequence: TGTGCCAGCAGACTAGCGGGAGGGCCTTACGAGCAGTACTTC. It yields the protein CASRLAGGPYEQYF.

The V and J genes are TRBV19 and TRBJ2-7; 9 bases are a match to TRBD2. The CDR3 is made up of 15 amino acids. V lost 3 bases to trimming and J lost 0 bases; unmatched junction nucleotides: 3. Germline-derived CDR1 and CDR2 are LNHDA and SQIVND (reference sequence). CDR3 region: CASSIPSGTSYEQYF. In DNA, the CDR3 is TGTGCCAGTAGTATCCCTAGCGGGACCTCCTACGAGCAGTACTTC.